These 10 T cell receptor beta chains were all obtained from the same sample, sequenced in a study of identical twins. TCRdb ran MiXCR on the 5' RACE reads and lists one entry per CDR3 protein. The sample yields under 450,000 distinct CDR3 sequences, roughly 20% seen once. The sample comprised naive T cells sorted from blood. The receptors shown here come from a man aged 45-65 years in good health.

The chain uses TRBV24-1 and TRBJ2-5, with 10 bases matching TRBD2. Trimming at V came to 3 bases and at J to 0 bases, leaving 3 bases not matched to a gene. The CDR3 runs 16 residues. Germline CDR1 is KGHDR and CDR2 is SFDVKD. CDR3 sequence (DNA): TGTGCCACCAGTGATGCTAGCGGGGGCGACCAAGAGACCCAGTACTTC. Amino acids: CATSDASGGDQETQYF.

V usage is TRBV9 and J usage is TRBJ2-7; D gene ambiguous. The CDR3 runs to 13 residues. The germline CDR1 and CDR2 sequences are SGDLS and YYNGEE. Trimming pared 0 bases from V and 6 bases from J, leaving 10 bases between. The CDR3 loop reads CASSVGLITEQYF. In nucleotides, the CDR3 is TGTGCCAGCAGCGTAGGTCTGATTACCGAGCAGTACTTC.

This clonotype appeared a few times. The chain couples TRBV4-1 to TRBJ2-7, with 11 bases fitting TRBD1. The germline V gene has CDR1 MGHRA and CDR2 YSYEKL. CDR3 length: 15 residues. The ends lost 4 bases at V and 3 bases at J; junction bases unmatched: 5. CDR3 region: CASSPVGTGGYEQYF. Here the CDR3 DNA reads TGCGCCAGCAGCCCAGTTGGGACAGGGGGCTACGAGCAGTACTTC.

The chain combines TRBV7-9 with TRBJ2-1; D is ambiguous. Germline loops: CDR1 SEHNR, CDR2 FQNEAQ (reference sequence). Deletions cut 1 base from V and 4 bases from J, with 8 bases between. The CDR3 is 14 amino acids. The CDR3 DNA sequence: TGTGCCAGCAGCTTAGAAGTCATATACAATGAGCAGTTCTTC. Its protein is CASSLEVIYNEQFF.

This sequence joins TRBV9 and TRBJ2-5, with D possibly being TRBD1 or TRBD2 (5 bases each). Trimming removed 3 bases at V and 5 bases at J, with 11 bases between. CDR1 is SGDLS, CDR2 YYNGEE, per germline. The CDR3 loop spans 13 amino acids. The CDR3 is CASSGSEGETQYF. The DNA for the CDR3 is TGTGCCAGCAGCGGTAGCGAGGGGGAGACCCAGTACTTC. Drawing the rest from reference TRBV9 and TRBJ2-5, the complete variable domain is DSGVTQTPKHLITATGQRVTLRCSPRSGDLSVYWYQQSLDQGLQFLIQYYNGEERAKGNILERFSAQQFPDLHSELNLSSLELGDSALYFCASSGSEGETQYFGPGTRLLVL.

The rearrangement links TRBV6-1 to TRBJ2-2, with TRBD1 identical over 8 bases. This CDR3 has 14 residues. Germline V gives CDR1 MNHNS, CDR2 SASEGT. The junction had 5 bases not matched to a gene; V was cut back by 6 bases and J by 5 bases. CDR3: CASSWYRGTGELFF. The CDR3 DNA reads as TGTGCCAGCAGCTGGTACAGGGGGACCGGGGAGCTGTTTTTT.

The gene calls are TRBV12-3 or TRBV12-4 and TRBJ2-1; 15 bases fit TRBD2. CDR3 size: 16 residues. The V and J ends lost 5 bases and 7 bases, in that order; junction bases with no gene match: 6. The CDR3 coding sequence is TGTGCCAGCAGTCCCTCCGGGACTAGCGGGAGGAATGAGCAGTTCTTC. It encodes CASSPSGTSGRNEQFF.

The chain joins TRBV25-1 to TRBJ2-5, with a tentative D call TRBD2 (5 bases). The germline gives CDR1 MGHDK, CDR2 SYGVNS. Trimming left V 2 bases short and J 5 bases short, with 9 bases between. This CDR3 has 13 amino acids. The CDR3 bases are TGTGCCAGCAGTGAAGCGGGTTTGGAGACCCAGTACTTC. It specifies CASSEAGLETQYF.

This clonotype was seen ten or more times. V is TRBV27 and J is TRBJ1-2; no reliable D call. Trimming stripped 0 bases from V and 7 bases from J, with 9 bases between. The CDR3 contains 13 residues. Germline V gives CDR1 MNHEY, CDR2 SMNVEV (reference sequence). CDR3 in amino acids: CASSLSGPGGYTF. The DNA of the CDR3 is TGTGCCAGCAGTTTATCCGGGCCGGGTGGCTACACCTTC.

This clonotype was seen a few times. The junction shows a germline mismatch at one end, possibly a read error. The chain joins TRBV29-1 to TRBJ1-1; D might be TRBD1 (5 bases). The CDR3 is 10 amino acids. CDR1 and CDR2 from the germline V gene are SQVTM and ANQGSEA. The CDR3 region is CSVDGQGSNF. The CDR3 DNA reads as TGCAGCGTTGACGGGCAGGGAAGCAACTTT.